Listed below are T cell receptor beta chains from one sample, sequenced in a study of blood T cell repertoires in COVID-19. Sequencing was performed with immunoSEQ multiplex PCR; in TCRdb, only in-frame clones are kept and a portion is missing. The sample yields 25,000 to 35,000 clones, 92% seen once. The material sequenced was peripheral blood. Receptors were obtained from a man aged 50-59 years with active COVID-19. Each CDR3 is given with its conserved first and last residue. D genes are given only for firm matches. Clone size is given for some rows only: seen once, a few or many times, or a class if the clone is expanded.

CDR3: CASSADLTRLETQYF
DNA: TGTGCCAGCAGCGCAGATTTGACTAGACTAGAGACCCAGTACTTC
V: TRBV5-4
J: TRBJ2-5
size: .
D: .

CDR3: CASSSRDGNTEAFF
DNA: TGTGCCAGCAGCTCCAGGGATGGGAACACTGAAGCTTTCTTT
V: TRBV11-2
J: TRBJ1-1
size: .
D: .

CDR3: CASSVQGASTDTQYF
DNA: TGTGCCAGCAGCGTCCAGGGGGCTAGCACAGATACGCAGTATTTT
V: TRBV9
J: TRBJ2-3
size: .
D: TRBD1

CDR3: CASSPQGPNLDTQYF
DNA: TGCGCCAGCAGCCCGCAGGGGCCTAACCTCGATACGCAGTATTTT
V: TRBV5-1
J: TRBJ2-3
size: .
D: .

CDR3: CASSPLGLAGGTVSYEQYF
DNA: TGTGCCAGCAGCCCACTCGGACTAGCGGGAGGGACGGTCTCCTACGAGCAGTACTTC
V: TRBV28
J: TRBJ2-7
size: .
D: TRBD2

CDR3: CAITGVEGSEAFF
DNA: TGTGCCATTACGGGGGTCGAAGGAAGTGAAGCTTTCTTT
V: TRBV10-3
J: TRBJ1-1
size: .
D: .

CDR3: CASSSPPAGDNEQFF
DNA: TGTGCCAGCAGCTCCCCCCCAGCGGGGGACAATGAGCAGTTCTTC
V: TRBV7-6
J: TRBJ2-1
size: .
D: TRBD2

CDR3: CASSESRDRFTEAFF
DNA: TGTGCCAGCAGTGAATCTCGGGACAGATTCACTGAAGCTTTCTTT
V: TRBV6-1
J: TRBJ1-1
size: .
D: TRBD1

CDR3: CASSPRPRGRGTNEKLFF
DNA: TGTGCCAGCAGCCCTAGACCGAGAGGGAGGGGGACTAATGAAAAACTGTTTTTT
V: TRBV11-2
J: TRBJ1-4
size: .
D: .

CDR3: CASSQDGYGYTF
DNA: TGTGCCAGCAGCCAAGACGGCTATGGCTACACCTTC
V: TRBV14
J: TRBJ1-2
size: .
D: .

CDR3: CASSQLEAGGYTF
DNA: TGTGCCAGCAGCCAGTTAGAGGCCGGTGGCTACACCTTC
V: TRBV5-6
J: TRBJ1-2
size: once
D: .

CDR3: CASSFQGINTGELFF
DNA: TGTGCCAGCAGTTTTCAGGGGATAAACACCGGGGAGCTGTTTTTT
V: TRBV27
J: TRBJ2-2
size: .
D: .

CDR3: CASSVAPDRPGYF
DNA: TGTGCCAGCAGCGTAGCGCCTGACAGACCCGGGTACTTC
V: TRBV9
J: TRBJ2-5
size: once
D: .

CDR3: CASTKGNTQYF
DNA: TGTGCCAGCACCAAGGGGAATACGCAGTATTTT
V: TRBV6-5
J: TRBJ2-3
size: once
D: .

CDR3: CASSLQSTSEPYEQYF
DNA: TGCGCCAGCAGCTTGCAGTCAACTAGCGAACCCTACGAGCAGTACTTC
V: TRBV5-1
J: TRBJ2-7
size: .
D: TRBD2

CDR3: CASSQRPGQGTFHRFTGELFF
DNA: TGTGCCAGCAGCCAGAGACCGGGACAGGGGACCTTTCACAGGTTCACCGGGGAGCTGTTTTTT
V: TRBV14
J: TRBJ2-2
size: .
D: TRBD1

CDR3: CASSQTSGRNTGELFF
DNA: TGTGCCAGCAGCCAGACTAGCGGGAGAAATACCGGGGAGCTGTTTTTT
V: TRBV7-9
J: TRBJ2-2
size: .
D: TRBD2

CDR3: CASSQTGEEFF
DNA: TGTGCCAGCAGCCAAACGGGAGAGGAGTTCTTC
V: TRBV6-2/TRBV6-3
J: TRBJ2-1
size: .
D: .

CDR3: CASSHKGPGQGKSPLHF
DNA: TGTGCCAGCAGCCACAAGGGGCCGGGACAGGGAAAATCACCCCTCCACTTT
V: TRBV14
J: TRBJ1-6
size: .
D: TRBD1